This TCR beta chain appears in the sequencing data of a study of blood T cell repertoires in COVID-19. As for the study in general: Samples taken during acute and convalescent COVID-19 were collected in the United States, Italy and Spain. T cells, B-cell-depleted T cells, or PBMCs provided the cDNA or gDNA that served as material.

Trimming cost V 5 bases and J 4 bases; bases outside gene matches: 9. Germline V gene sequence: CDR1 PRHDT, CDR2 FYEKMQ (reference sequence). CDR3 length: 16 residues. Original processing notes: Researchers report that nucleated cell counts were estimated from reference gene primer amplification. This table comes from immunoSEQ multiplex PCR, and its TCRdb copy is limited to in-frame clones, with some not included. Clonal size and the V and J genes are those of that table, whereas D and trimming came from the DNA. Of about 390,000 clones in the sample, around 87% are singletons; the top ten hold about 2.3%.

The V and J genes are TRBV13 and TRBJ2-1; 9 bases match TRBD2. This receptor was identified in a woman aged 60 to 75 with COVID-19, enrolled during active disease. The sequencing sample was made of peripheral blood. The CDR3: CASSTLAGGRYNEQFF. The CDR3 nucleotides are TGTGCCAGCAGCACCCTTGCGGGGGGGCGTTACAATGAGCAGTTCTTC.